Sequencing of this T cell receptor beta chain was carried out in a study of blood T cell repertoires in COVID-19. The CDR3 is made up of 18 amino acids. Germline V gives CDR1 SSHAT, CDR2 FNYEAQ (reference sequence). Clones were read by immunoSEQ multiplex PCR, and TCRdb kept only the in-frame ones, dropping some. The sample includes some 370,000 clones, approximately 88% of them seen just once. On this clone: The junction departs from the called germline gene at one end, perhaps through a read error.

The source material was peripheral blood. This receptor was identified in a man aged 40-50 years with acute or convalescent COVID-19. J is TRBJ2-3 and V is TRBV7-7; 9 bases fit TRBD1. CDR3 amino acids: CASSPGTGLVFGTDTQYF. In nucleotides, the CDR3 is TGTGCTAGCAGCCCCGGGACAGGGTTGGTATTCGGCACAGATACGCAGTATTTT. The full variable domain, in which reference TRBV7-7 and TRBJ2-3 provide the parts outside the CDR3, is GAGVSQSPRYKVTKRGQDVTLRCDPISSHATLYWYQQALGQGPEFLTYFNYEAQPDKSGLPSDRFSAERPEGSISTLTIQRTEQRDSAMYRCASSPGTGLVFGTDTQYFGPGTRLTVL.